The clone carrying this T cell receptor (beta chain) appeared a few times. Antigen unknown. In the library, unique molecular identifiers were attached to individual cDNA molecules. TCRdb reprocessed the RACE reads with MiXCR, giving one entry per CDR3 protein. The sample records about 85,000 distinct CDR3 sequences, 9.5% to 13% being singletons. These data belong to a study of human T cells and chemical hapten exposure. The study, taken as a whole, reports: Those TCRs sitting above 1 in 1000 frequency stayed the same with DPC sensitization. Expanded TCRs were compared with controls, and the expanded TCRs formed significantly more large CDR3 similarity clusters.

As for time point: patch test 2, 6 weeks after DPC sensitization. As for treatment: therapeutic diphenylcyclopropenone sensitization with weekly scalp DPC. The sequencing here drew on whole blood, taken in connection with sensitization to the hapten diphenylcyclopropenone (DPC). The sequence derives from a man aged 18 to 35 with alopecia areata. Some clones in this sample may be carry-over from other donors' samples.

The CDR3 DNA reads as TGCGCCAGCAGCCAAGATAAAGCGGGGGGGCCTCGTGAGCAGTTCTTC. It is translated as CASSQDKAGGPREQFF. The chain joins TRBV4-3 to TRBJ2-1, with 10 bases lining up with TRBD2. CDR3 length: 16 amino acids. Germline CDR1 LGHNA, CDR2 YSLEER. The ends lost 0 bases at V and 9 bases at J; junction bases unmatched: 8.